This T cell receptor (beta chain) was observed in a study of neurological immune-mediated disorders. Study-level points and caveats: Private repertoires in all groups were suggested by the absence of shared CDR3 amino acid sequences among expanded clones across subjects. The greatest TCR clonal expansion occurred in HTLV-1-associated myelopathy and the least in multiple sclerosis, which fell below healthy controls.

Deletions cut 4 bases from V and 5 bases from J, with 18 bases between. The CDR3 is 16 amino acids. Germline V gene sequence: CDR1 MGHRA, CDR2 YSYEKL. Many counts were recorded for this clonotype. Its target is unknown. cDNA was made by 5'RACE with 10-nucleotide random UMIs. TCRdb called the 5' RACE reads again in MiXCR, with one record for every CDR3 protein. Among about 44,000 distinct CDR3 sequences, roughly 21% were seen once, and the ten largest hold 3.5% to 5%. Time point reported: technical triplicate 3. Where libraries were unsorted, they were derived from 2 million PBMCs stored at -80 degrees C.

The V call is TRBV4-1, the J call TRBJ2-1, with D perhaps being TRBD1 or TRBD2 (5 bases each). The sequence came from a man in his 60s with HTLV-1-associated myelopathy (HAM/TSP). Sequenced: PBMCs. The CDR3 bases are TGCGCCAGCAGCCCCCGAGCAGGGCTCGGGAACAATGAGCAGTTCTTC. Encoded protein: CASSPRAGLGNNEQFF.